This entry concerns a single TCR beta chain. Its antigen is undetermined. The sample comes from a study of graft-versus-host responses after intestinal transplantation. On the study more broadly: Tacrolimus plus steroids were given to all recipients for around three years, preceded by anti-thymocyte globulin induction.

General study points: Investigators detected GvH clones in recipient marrow, with some emerging earlier in ileum or blood. Allografts from individuals with graft-donor T cell macrochimerism displayed high graft-versus-host to host-versus-graft clonal ratios. With peak circulating GvH clone levels came an association with early post-transplant HvG declines.

Using immunoSEQ multiplex PCR, the repertoire was profiled, and TCRdb retains in-frame clones only, with some absent. The table records 1,500 to 2,000 clones, about 92% of them present only once. This CDR3 has 12 residues. Trimming pared 7 bases from V and 4 bases from J, leaving 11 bases between. Per the germline V gene, CDR1 is SQVTM and CDR2 is ANQGSEA. The V and J genes are TRBV29-1 and TRBJ2-1, with D maybe TRBD2 (5 bases). The receptor was isolated from a human patient who received an intestinal transplant, so some T cells may come from the graft donor. Sequencing was performed on PBMCs, taken 16 days after intestinal transplant. CDR3 sequence reads: CSDLTGYNEQFF. CDR3 DNA sequence: TGCAGCGATTTGACGGGATACAATGAGCAGTTCTTC.